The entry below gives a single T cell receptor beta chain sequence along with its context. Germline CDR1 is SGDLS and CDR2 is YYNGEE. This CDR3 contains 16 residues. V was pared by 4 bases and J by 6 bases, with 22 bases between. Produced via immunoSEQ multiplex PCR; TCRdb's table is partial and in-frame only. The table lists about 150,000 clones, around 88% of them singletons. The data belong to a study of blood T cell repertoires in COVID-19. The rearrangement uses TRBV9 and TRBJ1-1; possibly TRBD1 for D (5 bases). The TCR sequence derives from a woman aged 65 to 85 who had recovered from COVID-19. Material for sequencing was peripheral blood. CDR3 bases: TGTGCCAGCAGCCCCGGCGGAGGGGTGTTGGGCGCTGAAGCTTTCTTT. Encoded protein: CASSPGGGVLGAEAFF.